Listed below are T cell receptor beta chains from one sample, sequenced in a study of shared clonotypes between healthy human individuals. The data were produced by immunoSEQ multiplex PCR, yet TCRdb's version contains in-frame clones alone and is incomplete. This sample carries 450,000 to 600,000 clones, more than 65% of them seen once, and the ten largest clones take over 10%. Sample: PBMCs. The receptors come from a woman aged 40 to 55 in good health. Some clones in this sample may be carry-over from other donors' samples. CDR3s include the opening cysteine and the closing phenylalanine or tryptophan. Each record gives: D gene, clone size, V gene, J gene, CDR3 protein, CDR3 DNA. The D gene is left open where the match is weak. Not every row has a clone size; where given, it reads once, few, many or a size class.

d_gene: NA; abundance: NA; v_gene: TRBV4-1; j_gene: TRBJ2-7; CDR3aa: CASSQAYGSSYEQYF; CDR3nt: TGCGCCAGCAGCCAAGCTTACGGTAGCTCCTACGAGCAGTACTTC
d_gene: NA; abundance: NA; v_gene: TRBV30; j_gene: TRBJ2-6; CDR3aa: CAWAKLSSGANVLTF; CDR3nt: TGTGCCTGGGCCAAGTTGTCCTCTGGGGCCAACGTCCTGACTTTC
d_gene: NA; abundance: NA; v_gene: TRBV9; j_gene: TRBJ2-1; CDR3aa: CASSVGDNYNEQFF; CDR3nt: TGTGCCAGCAGCGTAGGGGACAACTACAATGAGCAGTTCTTC
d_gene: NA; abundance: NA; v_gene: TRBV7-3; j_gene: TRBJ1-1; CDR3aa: CASSLVQNTEAFF; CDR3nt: TGTGCCAGCAGCTTAGTCCAGAACACTGAAGCTTTCTTT
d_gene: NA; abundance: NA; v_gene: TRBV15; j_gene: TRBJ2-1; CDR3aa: CATSKRRDEQFF; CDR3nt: TGTGCCACCAGCAAGAGGCGCGATGAGCAGTTCTTC
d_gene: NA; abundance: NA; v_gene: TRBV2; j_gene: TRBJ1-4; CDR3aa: CASSEPVKNEKLFF; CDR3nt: TGTGCCAGCAGTGAACCCGTGAAGAATGAAAAACTGTTTTTT
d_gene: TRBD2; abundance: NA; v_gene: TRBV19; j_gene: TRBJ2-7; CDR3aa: CASSTPGLAGNEQYF; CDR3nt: TGTGCCAGTAGTACACCGGGACTAGCTGGCAACGAGCAGTACTTC
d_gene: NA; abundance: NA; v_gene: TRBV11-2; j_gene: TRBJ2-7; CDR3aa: CASSLDGLGSYEQYF; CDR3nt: TGTGCCAGCAGCTTAGATGGCCTAGGATCCTACGAGCAGTACTTC
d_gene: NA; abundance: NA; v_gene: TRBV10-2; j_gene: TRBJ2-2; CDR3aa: CASIGSGELFF; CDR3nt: TGCGCCAGCATAGGGTCCGGGGAGCTGTTTTTT
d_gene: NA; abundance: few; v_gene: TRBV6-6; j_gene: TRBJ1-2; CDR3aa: CASSYRQGNGYTF; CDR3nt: TGTGCCAGCAGTTATCGGCAGGGGAATGGCTACACCTTC
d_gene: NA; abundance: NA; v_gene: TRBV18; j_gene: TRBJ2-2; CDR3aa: CASSDRETIGELFF; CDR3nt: TGTGCCAGCTCGGACCGGGAAACAATCGGGGAGCTGTTTTTT
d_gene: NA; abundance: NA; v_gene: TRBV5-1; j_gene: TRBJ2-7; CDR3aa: CASSSGGSSYEQYF; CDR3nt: TGCGCCAGCAGCTCAGGGGGGAGCTCCTACGAGCAGTACTTC
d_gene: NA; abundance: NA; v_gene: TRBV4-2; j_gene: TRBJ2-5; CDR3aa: CASSQGLAGETQYF; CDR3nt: TGTGCCAGCAGCCAGGGACTTGCGGGGGAGACCCAGTACTTC
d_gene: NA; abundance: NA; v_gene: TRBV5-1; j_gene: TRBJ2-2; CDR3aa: CASSPWGQTNTGELFF; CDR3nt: TGCGCCAGCAGCCCATGGGGACAAACGAACACCGGGGAGCTGTTTTTT
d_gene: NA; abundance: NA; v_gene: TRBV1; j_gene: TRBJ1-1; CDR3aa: CTSSQARRKGPNTEAFF; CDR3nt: TGCACCAGCAGCCAAGCCCGAAGGAAGGGGCCGAACACTGAAGCTTTCTTT
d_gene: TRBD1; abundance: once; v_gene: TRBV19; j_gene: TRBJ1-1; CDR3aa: CASRAGQGTQDTEAFF; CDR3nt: TGTGCCAGTCGAGCGGGACAGGGGACGCAAGACACTGAAGCTTTCTTT
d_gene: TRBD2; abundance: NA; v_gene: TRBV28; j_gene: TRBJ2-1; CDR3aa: CASSLSGSSYNEQFF; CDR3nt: TGTGCCAGCAGTCTTAGCGGGAGCTCCTACAATGAGCAGTTCTTC
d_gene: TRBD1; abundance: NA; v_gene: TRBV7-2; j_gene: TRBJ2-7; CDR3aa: CASSTAGTGYEQYF; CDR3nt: TGTGCCAGCAGCACCGCCGGGACAGGGTACGAGCAGTACTTC
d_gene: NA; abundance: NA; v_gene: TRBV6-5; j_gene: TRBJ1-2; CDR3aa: CASSYLPRGHGYTF; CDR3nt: TGTGCCAGCAGTTACCTCCCCCGGGGACATGGCTACACCTTC
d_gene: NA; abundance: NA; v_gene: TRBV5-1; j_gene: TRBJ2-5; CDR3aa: CASSQQGLVFETQYF; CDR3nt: TGCGCCAGCAGTCAACAGGGCCTGGTGTTTGAGACCCAGTACTTC
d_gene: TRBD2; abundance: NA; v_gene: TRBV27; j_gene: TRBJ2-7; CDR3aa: CASTEREGSYEQYF; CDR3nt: TGTGCCAGCACCGAGCGGGAGGGCTCCTACGAGCAGTACTTC
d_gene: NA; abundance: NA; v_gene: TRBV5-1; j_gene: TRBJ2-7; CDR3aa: CASGPVSGSYEQYF; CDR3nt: TGCGCCAGCGGACCGGTCTCGGGTTCCTACGAGCAGTACTTC